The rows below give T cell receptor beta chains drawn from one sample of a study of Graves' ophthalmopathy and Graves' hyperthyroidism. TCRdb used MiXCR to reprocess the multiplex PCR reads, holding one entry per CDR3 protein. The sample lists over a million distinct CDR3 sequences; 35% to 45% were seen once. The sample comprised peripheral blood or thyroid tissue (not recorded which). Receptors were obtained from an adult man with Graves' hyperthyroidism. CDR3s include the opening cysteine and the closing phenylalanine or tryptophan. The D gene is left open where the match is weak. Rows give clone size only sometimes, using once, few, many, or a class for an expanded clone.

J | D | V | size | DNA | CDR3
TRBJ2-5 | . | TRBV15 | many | TGTGCCACCAGCAGAGATGTGGTCCAAGAGACCCAGTACTTC | CATSRDVVQETQYF
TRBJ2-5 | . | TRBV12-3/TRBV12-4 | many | TGTGCCAGCACCCGTGTGGGGCGAGAGACCCAGTACTTC | CASTRVGRETQYF
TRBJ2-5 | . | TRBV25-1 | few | TGTGCCAGCAGTGAAATGGGCCCAACTCTCCAAGAGACCCAGTACTTC | CASSEMGPTLQETQYF
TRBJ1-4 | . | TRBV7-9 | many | TGTGCCAGCAGCTCCTCCGGGGGGCCGGCTGAAAAACTGTTTTTT | CASSSSGGPAEKLFF
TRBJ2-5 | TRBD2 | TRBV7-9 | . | TGTGCCAGCAGCCAGGTCACGGGACTAGCGGGAGGGCTAGAGACCCAGTACTTC | CASSQVTGLAGGLETQYF
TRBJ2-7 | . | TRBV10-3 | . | TGTGCCCCGGGGGAAGGGACCTACGAGCAGTACTTC | CAPGEGTYEQYF
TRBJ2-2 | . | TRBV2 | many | TGTGCCACCCTGGACCGACCTACAGCGAACACCGGGGAGCTGTTTTTT | CATLDRPTANTGELFF
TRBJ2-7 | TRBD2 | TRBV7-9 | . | TGTGCCAGCAGCCCAAGGGGTACTAGCGGGTTCGAGCAGTACTTC | CASSPRGTSGFEQYF
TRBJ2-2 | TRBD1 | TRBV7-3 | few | TGTGCCAGCAGCATGGACAGGGGAGGGCGGGAGCTGTTTTTT | CASSMDRGGRELFF
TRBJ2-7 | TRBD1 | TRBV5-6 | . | TGTGCCAGCAGCCACAGGGGACACGAGCAGTACTTC | CASSHRGHEQYF
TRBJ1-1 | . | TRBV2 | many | TGTGCCAGCAAGGGGGGCGCGGGTGATACTGAAGCTTTCTTT | CASKGGAGDTEAFF
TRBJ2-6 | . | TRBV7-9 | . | TGTGCCAGCAGTTTAGCCGGGCGGGCGTGGACGTCTGGGGCCAACGTCCTGACTTTC | CASSLAGRAWTSGANVLTF
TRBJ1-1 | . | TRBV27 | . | TGTGCCAGCAACGTGGGTGCCGGCAGGAACACTGAAGCTTTCTTT | CASNVGAGRNTEAFF
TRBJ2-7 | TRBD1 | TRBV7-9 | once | TGTGCCAGCAGCCCGACAGGGCCGAGCTCCTACGAGCAGTACTTC | CASSPTGPSSYEQYF
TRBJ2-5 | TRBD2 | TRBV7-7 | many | TGTGCCAGCAGCCAAGAAAACGGACTAGCGGAGACCCAGTACTTC | CASSQENGLAETQYF
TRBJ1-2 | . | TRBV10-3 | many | TGTGCCAGAACACAGGACCTAAACTATGGCTACACCTTC | CARTQDLNYGYTF
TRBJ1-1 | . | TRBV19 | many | TGTGCCAGTTTGTCAGGGCGAGCTTTCTTT | CASLSGRAFF
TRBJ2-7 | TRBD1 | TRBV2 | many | TGTGCCAGCAGTTCGGACGGACAGGGCTACGAGCAGTACTTC | CASSSDGQGYEQYF
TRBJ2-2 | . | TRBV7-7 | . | TGTGCCAGCAGTTCCGGGGCCATCGGGGAGCTGTTTTTT | CASSSGAIGELFF
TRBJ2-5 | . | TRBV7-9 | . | TGTGCCAGCAGCCCACCCCAATCCTTGACCCAAACTCGGTGGACCCAGTACTTC | CASSPPQSLTQTRWTQYF